Listed here are 32 T cell receptor beta chains from one sample, sequenced in a study of cytomegalovirus exposure and HLA in healthy donors (dated by TCRdb to 2017 to 2019). The library was produced with the immunoSEQ multiplex PCR assay. The multiplex PCR relied on a mix of 60 forward primers for TCR Vbeta segments and 13 reverse primers for TCR Jbeta segments. TCRdb mirrors the immuneACCESS table, restricted to in-frame sequences. Some clones are absent from its copies; in checked studies, under half trace to an unresolved V gene, and the reason for the others is unknown. Here the sample has more than 110,000 clones; around 76% occur a single time. The ten largest clones represent less than 3% of the sample. The sample was PBMCs. Every receptor here comes from a male donor in good health and CMV-seronegative.

Comments on this clone: Distinct nucleotide sequences in the sample also encode this CDR3. The chain has TRBV4-1 and TRBJ2-5; D is unresolved. The CDR3 is 14 amino acids. The germline gives CDR1 MGHRA, CDR2 YSYEKL. V lost 1 base, J lost 2 bases, and 8 bases lay in between. CDR3 region: CASSQGAGQETQYF. CDR3 bases: TGCGCCAGCAGCCAAGGTGCAGGTCAAGAGACCCAGTACTTC.

Worth noting for this clone: Other DNA sequences in the sample encode the same CDR3. The chain recombines TRBV7-2 with TRBJ2-3; 10 bases match TRBD2. The CDR3 runs to 18 residues. Trimming removed 5 bases from V and 0 bases from J; junction bases left unmatched: 11. In germline, CDR1 is SGHTA, CDR2 FQGNSA. CDR3 sequence (DNA): TGTGCCAGCAGCCTAGGGCCTAGCGGGGGAACTAGCACAGATACGCAGTATTTT. It encodes CASSLGPSGGTSTDTQYF. The complete variable domain, with remaining parts taken from reference TRBV7-2 and TRBJ2-3, reads GAGVSQSPSNKVTEKGKDVELRCDPISGHTALYWYRQSLGQGLEFLIYFQGNSAPDKSGLPSDRFSAERTGGSVSTLTIQRTQQEDSAVYLCASSLGPSGGTSTDTQYFGPGTRLTVL.

This CDR3 reads CASSFLAGGAHEQYF. The CDR3 nucleotides read TGCGCCAGCAGTTTCCTAGCGGGAGGGGCCCACGAGCAGTACTTC. The chain links TRBV10-1 to TRBJ2-7; 12 nucleotides align to TRBD2. Germline CDR1 WNHNN, CDR2 SYGVQD (reference sequence). Trimming at V came to 5 bases and at J to 5 bases, leaving 7 bases not matched to a gene. This CDR3 is built from 15 residues.

V gene TRBV19 combines with J gene TRBJ2-3; 10 positions match TRBD2. Germline CDR1 LNHDA, CDR2 SQIVND (reference sequence). V lost 3 bases and J lost 1; bases outside the gene matches: 1. This CDR3 is 15 amino acids long. This CDR3 reads CASSIGLAGTDTQYF. CDR3 bases: TGTGCCAGTAGTATTGGACTAGCGGGCACAGATACGCAGTATTTT.

The CDR3 reads CASSLVRQSYGYTF. The CDR3 DNA sequence: TGTGCCAGCAGCTTGGTGCGACAGTCCTATGGCTACACCTTC. The chain is built from TRBV5-5 and TRBJ1-2; D possibly corresponds to TRBD1 (5 bases). The V gene lost 0 bases and the J gene lost 4 bases, with 10 bases spanning the gap. The CDR3 consists of 14 residues. The germline CDR1 and CDR2 sequences are SGHKS and YYEKEE (reference sequence).

The rearrangement links TRBV19 to TRBJ1-2; 10 bases align to TRBD1. J gave up 2 bases and V 7 bases, and 7 bases lay outside the gene matches. The CDR3 has 15 residues. The germline CDR1 and CDR2 sequences are LNHDA and SQIVND (reference sequence). This CDR3 is CASKGGQGVNYGYTF. The DNA of the CDR3 is TGTGCCAGTAAGGGAGGACAGGGGGTAAACTATGGCTACACCTTC.

This chain links TRBV30 with TRBJ1-2, with 7 bases lining up with TRBD1. Looked up from germline, CDR1 is GTSNPN and CDR2 is SVGIG (reference sequence). The CDR3 consists of 16 residues. The V segment lost 3 bases and the J segment 0 bases; nucleotides outside the gene matches: 10. The CDR3 region has the DNA TGTGCCTGGAGCGGTACAGGGGAGACGGCTAACTATGGCTACACCTTC. Amino acids: CAWSGTGETANYGYTF. Using reference TRBV30 and TRBJ1-2 for the parts outside the CDR3, the full variable domain is SQTIHQWPATLVQPVGSPLSLECTVEGTSNPNLYWYRQAAGRGLQLLFYSVGIGQISSEVPQNLSASRPQDRQFILSSKKLLLSDSGFYLCAWSGTGETANYGYTFGSGTRLTVV.

The V gene is TRBV7-9, the J gene TRBJ2-1; no reliable D call. The germline V gene has CDR1 SEHNR and CDR2 FQNEAQ (reference sequence). There are 16 residues in the CDR3. V lost 1 base and J 4 bases, leaving 14 bases between the germline ends. The chain's CDR3 is CASSLGLTEQYNEQFF. The CDR3 region has the DNA TGTGCCAGCAGCTTAGGGTTGACGGAGCAATACAATGAGCAGTTCTTC.

The rearrangement links TRBV5-6 to TRBJ2-7; TRBD1 matches at 10 bases. V was pared by 4 bases and J by 5 bases, with 9 bases of the junction left unmatched. CDR3 length equals 15 residues. Germline values: CDR1 SGHDT, CDR2 YYEEEE. CDR3 residues: CASSRTGQGFNEQYF. CDR3 nucleotide sequence: TGTGCCAGCAGCAGAACGGGACAGGGGTTCAACGAGCAGTACTTC.

This clone was recorded only once. Here the CDR3 reads CASSLAGVWGNQPQHF. CDR3 nucleotides: TGTGCCAGCAGCTTGGCCGGGGTCTGGGGCAATCAGCCCCAGCATTTT. The chain is built from TRBV5-8 and TRBJ1-5; D is unclear. The CDR3 consists of 16 residues. Deletions cut 0 bases from V and 2 bases from J, with 12 bases between. Germline CDR1 is SGHTS and CDR2 is YDEGEE.

V and J are TRBV5-1 and TRBJ2-2, with TRBD1 matching over 9 bases. Germline V CDR1 and CDR2: SGHRS, YFSETQ. V lost 4 bases to trimming and J lost 7 bases; unmatched junction nucleotides: 11. This CDR3 contains 16 residues. The CDR3 here is CASSTTGGSQGGELFF. As DNA, the CDR3 is TGCGCCAGCAGCACCACAGGGGGCAGTCAAGGCGGGGAGCTGTTTTTT.

The V and J genes are TRBV4-2 and TRBJ1-2; TRBD1 might be the D (5 bases). Germline V lookup: CDR1 LGHNA, CDR2 YNFKEQ. The CDR3 is made up of 15 amino acids. Trimming stripped 0 bases from V and 4 bases from J, with 12 bases between. CDR3 nucleotides: TGTGCCAGCAGCCAAGACCTACAGGAGCGCTATGGCTACACCTTC. This gives the protein CASSQDLQERYGYTF.

The gene calls are TRBV11-2 and TRBJ2-3, with 10 bases aligning to TRBD1. This CDR3 has 14 residues. CDR1 and CDR2 from the germline V gene are SGHAT and FQNNGV. J gave up 8 bases and V 5 bases, and 7 bases lay outside the gene matches. The CDR3 region is CASSLRDRGVTQYF. As DNA, the CDR3 is TGTGCCAGCAGCCTCCGGGACAGGGGCGTTACGCAGTATTTT.

The chain is built from TRBV19 and TRBJ2-3; D is unclear. Germline V gives CDR1 LNHDA, CDR2 SQIVND (reference sequence). This CDR3 contains 13 residues. CDR3 in DNA: TGTGCGTCGAGAGAATTTAGCACAGATACGCAGTATTTT. Protein sequence: CASREFSTDTQYF.

V and J are TRBV5-6 and TRBJ1-1; 8 bases match TRBD1. Trimming cost V 4 bases and J 1 base; bases outside gene matches: 6. CDR1 SGHDT and CDR2 YYEEEE come from the germline V gene. This CDR3 is built from 15 residues. In nucleotides, the CDR3 is TGTGCCAGCAGCCTTGGGGACAGGTGGAACACTGAAGCTTTCTTT. Translating it yields CASSLGDRWNTEAFF.

This clone was counted a single time. This chain uses TRBV9 with TRBJ2-1; 13 nucleotides line up with TRBD2. J gave up 5 bases and V 3 bases, and 5 bases lay outside the gene matches. This CDR3 has 16 residues. CDR1 SGDLS and CDR2 YYNGEE come from the germline V gene. The CDR3 loop is CASSAEGTSGDNEQFF. The CDR3 region has the DNA TGTGCCAGCAGCGCAGAGGGGACTAGCGGGGACAATGAGCAGTTCTTC.

V is TRBV7-9 and J is TRBJ2-7; possible D gene TRBD2, 7 bases. Germline CDR1 SEHNR, CDR2 FQNEAQ (reference sequence). The CDR3 is 18 residues long. V shed 1 base and J shed 2 bases, with 21 bases lying between them. CDR3 bases: TGTGCCAGCAGCTTAGACACATGGGGGGGGACAAATACCTACGAGCAGTACTTC. Translation gives CASSLDTWGGTNTYEQYF.

This chain uses TRBV7-3 with TRBJ1-6; tentatively, D is TRBD1 (5 bases). Trimming removed 4 bases at V and 5 bases at J, with 9 bases between. Germline V gives CDR1 SGHTA, CDR2 FQGTGA. The CDR3 extends over 14 amino acids. CDR3: CASSSTVHNSPLHF. The CDR3 coding sequence is TGTGCCAGCAGCTCGACAGTCCATAATTCACCCCTCCACTTT.

The V and J genes are TRBV27 and TRBJ1-4; D unresolved. CDR1 is MNHEY and CDR2 is SMNVEV in the germline V gene (reference sequence). The CDR3 contains 14 residues. Trimming took off 5 bases at V and 8 bases at J, with 15 bases between the two ends. CDR3 amino acids: CASSPLMEREKLFF. CDR3 bases: TGTGCCAGCAGTCCCCTCATGGAGAGGGAAAAACTGTTTTTT.

This clone was detected once. This chain connects TRBV19 to TRBJ2-7; a weak D match, TRBD2 (6 bases). This CDR3 has 14 amino acids. CDR1 is LNHDA and CDR2 is SQIVND in the germline V gene (reference sequence). Deletions cut 2 bases from V and 4 bases from J, with 12 bases between. In DNA, the CDR3 is TGTGCCAGTAGTATATTAACGGGGGATTACGAGCAGTACTTC. Translation: CASSILTGDYEQYF.

This sequence joins TRBV7-9 and TRBJ2-1; no reliable D call. Germline V CDR1 and CDR2: SEHNR, FQNEAQ (reference sequence). V dropped 4 bases and J dropped 0 bases, with 10 bases sitting between them. CDR3 length equals 15 residues. CDR3 loop: CASSSRGPSYNEQFF. CDR3 nucleotides: TGTGCCAGCAGCTCGCGTGGGCCCTCCTACAATGAGCAGTTCTTC.

The gene calls are TRBV5-4 and TRBJ1-2, with 7 bases fitting TRBD1. CDR1 is SGHNT, CDR2 YYREEE, per germline (reference sequence). With V trimmed by 2 bases and J by 2 bases, 9 bases remained unmatched. This CDR3 contains 16 residues. The CDR3 protein is CASSLEIGQANYGYTF. CDR3 DNA sequence: TGTGCCAGCAGCTTAGAAATAGGACAGGCGAACTATGGCTACACCTTC.

The chain uses TRBV5-1 and TRBJ1-5; 9 bases agree with TRBD1. V trimming: 4 bases; J trimming: 6 bases; junction bases outside the gene matches: 5. The CDR3 has 14 residues. Per the germline V gene, CDR1 is SGHRS and CDR2 is YFSETQ. In DNA form, the CDR3 reads TGCGCCAGCAGCATCACAGGGGGCAGTCAGCCCCAGCATTTT. Amino acid sequence: CASSITGGSQPQHF.

The CDR3 spells CASSPNAGRTGELFF. DNA for the CDR3: TGTGCCAGCAGCCCGAATGCGGGCCGCACCGGGGAGCTGTTTTTT. The chain uses TRBV25-1 and TRBJ2-2, with D tentatively TRBD2 (5 bases). Trimming took 6 bases from V and 4 from J, leaving 15 bases between them. Germline V gives CDR1 MGHDK, CDR2 SYGVNS. This CDR3 has 15 residues.

The CDR3 DNA reads as TGTGCCAGTAGTATGTATGGGGACAGGATAAAAACGGATACGCAGTATTTT. It yields the protein CASSMYGDRIKTDTQYF. J is TRBJ2-3 and V is TRBV19, with TRBD1 matching 8 bases. This CDR3 has 17 amino acids. J was trimmed by 6 bases and V by 3 bases; bases with no gene match: 14. Germline lookup yields CDR1 LNHDA and CDR2 SQIVND (reference sequence).

The CDR3 nucleotides are TGTGCCAGCAGTTGGGTTCCAGGGGAGGGCCGCTCTGGGGCCAACGTCCTGACTTTC. As protein: CASSWVPGEGRSGANVLTF. The rearrangement links TRBV11-1 to TRBJ2-6; TRBD2 is a possible D gene (7 bases). This CDR3 is built from 19 residues. Trimming left V 6 bases short and J 0 bases short, with 21 bases between. Germline CDR1 is SGHAT and CDR2 is FQDESV (reference sequence). The whole variable domain, remainder taken from reference TRBV11-1 and TRBJ2-6, is EAEVAQSPRYKITEKSQAVAFWCDPISGHATLYWYRQILGQGPELLVQFQDESVVDDSQLPKDRFSAERLKGVDSTLKIQPAELGDSAMYLCASSWVPGEGRSGANVLTFGAGSRLTVL.

The rearrangement joins TRBV2 to TRBJ2-7; D ambiguous. The CDR3 runs to 14 residues. The germline V gene encodes CDR1 SNHLY and CDR2 FYNNEI. Deletions cut 4 bases from V and 2 bases from J, with 12 bases between. CDR3 sequence: CASSVGLVPYEQYF. The CDR3 nucleotides read TGTGCCAGCAGTGTCGGTCTAGTCCCCTACGAGCAGTACTTC.

This clone is labeled as medium-sized (0.01 to 0.1%). This chain links TRBV6-1 with TRBJ1-4; TRBD1 might be the D (5 bases). With 5 bases removed from V and 8 bases from J, the gap between germline ends came to 15 bases. The CDR3 has 14 amino acids. Germline loops: CDR1 MNHNS, CDR2 SASEGT. The CDR3 is CASSTGSVREKLFF. The DNA of the CDR3 is TGTGCCAGCAGTACAGGCTCGGTTAGGGAAAAACTGTTTTTT.

The V and J genes are TRBV18 and TRBJ2-7; the D gene is possibly TRBD1 (6 bases). The end of the DNA aligns better with TRBJ2-5, so the J call may be wrong. Germline assignment: CDR1 KGHSH and CDR2 LQKENI. The CDR3 length is 14 residues. CDR3 loop: CASSPVTGKETQYF. The CDR3 DNA reads TGTGCCAGCTCACCAGTCACAGGGAAAGAGACCCAGTACTTC.

The genes are TRBV21-1 and TRBJ1-1; the table's D call TRBD1 went unverified against the DNA. TRBV21-1 is given as a pseudogene. This CDR3 has 12 amino acids. The CDR3 nucleotides are TGTGCCAGCAGCAATCAGGGCAGGGAAGCTTTCTTT. Its protein product is CASSNQGREAFF.

The chain carries TRBV27 and TRBJ2-6, with 7 bases identical to TRBD1. V lost 7 bases, J lost 1 base, and 16 bases stayed unmatched. The CDR3 sequence is 19 residues long. Looked up from germline, CDR1 is MNHEY and CDR2 is SMNVEV (reference sequence). CDR3 sequence: CASTMVRGLGSSGANVLTF. CDR3 DNA: TGTGCCAGCACCATGGTTAGGGGGCTTGGATCTTCTGGGGCCAACGTCCTGACTTTC.

This chain joins TRBV7-9 and TRBJ2-5; D is perhaps TRBD2 (5 bases). Per germline, CDR1 SEHNR and CDR2 FQNEAQ (reference sequence). CDR3 length: 16 amino acids. With 5 bases removed from V and 1 base from J, the gap between germline ends came to 17 bases. CDR3 region: CASSQLAIRGQETQYF. The CDR3 bases are TGTGCCAGCAGCCAACTGGCCATCCGGGGCCAAGAGACCCAGTACTTC.